The source of this T cell receptor (beta chain) is a study of beta chain features in type 1 diabetes. A few counts support this clone. Germline-derived CDR1 and CDR2 are SGHDT and YYEEEE. The length of the CDR3 is 13 residues. Trimming stripped 5 bases from V and 3 bases from J, with 10 bases between. Reverse transcribing all isolated RNA meant expressed TCRB transcripts were sequenced. Produced via immunoSEQ multiplex PCR; TCRdb's table is partial and in-frame only. Among fewer than 650,000 clones listed, around 15% were seen once. The sample consisted of naive CD4+ T cells from blood. The rearrangement links TRBV5-6 to TRBJ2-3; D is perhaps TRBD1 (5 bases). The receptor's source is a man aged 18 to 35 in good health. This chain's CDR3 is CASRWGSTDTQYF. CDR3 in DNA: TGTGCCAGCAGGTGGGGCTCGACAGATACGCAGTATTTT.